Listed below are T cell receptor beta chains from one sample, sequenced in a study of post-analysis software for immune sequencing data. MiXCR, run by TCRdb on the PCR reads, gives a single entry per CDR3 protein. The sample has 400,000 to 500,000 distinct CDR3 sequences, about 39% seen once; the top ten hold 7.6%. Material for sequencing was blood. Receptor source: a girl aged 2-10 years with multiple sclerosis. Both conserved end residues are part of each CDR3. A D gene is named only where the DNA matches it firmly. Size tells how often a clone was seen (once, few, many) or the class of an expanded clone, and some rows leave it out.

J | D | size | V | DNA | CDR3
TRBJ2-1 | NA | NA | TRBV7-9 | TGTGCCAGCAGCCCCCAGATGAGCTCCTACAATGAGCAGTTCTTC | CASSPQMSSYNEQFF
TRBJ2-7 | NA | NA | TRBV20-1 | TGCAGTGCTAGGAAGGACAGTTCCTACGAGCAGTACTTC | CSARKDSSYEQYF
TRBJ2-7 | NA | few | TRBV7-9 | TGTGCCAGCAGCTTAGAAAGCTCGGGATCCGAGCAGTACTTC | CASSLESSGSEQYF
TRBJ1-2 | TRBD1 | NA | TRBV29-1 | TGCAGCGTTGGTACTGGACAGGGGGCGAATGGCTACACCTTC | CSVGTGQGANGYTF
TRBJ2-7 | NA | few | TRBV2 | TGTGCCAGCAGTACACTAAAGCAGCTCTACGAGCAGTACTTC | CASSTLKQLYEQYF
TRBJ2-5 | NA | NA | TRBV5-1 | TGCGCCAGCAGCTTTGAGGGATGGGAGACCCAGTACTTC | CASSFEGWETQYF
TRBJ2-1 | TRBD1 | NA | TRBV12-3/TRBV12-4 | TGTGCCAGCAGGACGACAGGGGGCTTCTTAGCGCGGTTCTTC | CASRTTGGFLARFF
TRBJ2-3 | NA | NA | TRBV6-2/TRBV6-3 | TGTGCCAGCAGGACACAGGCAGATACGCAGTATTTT | CASRTQADTQYF
TRBJ2-1 | TRBD2 | NA | TRBV7-9 | TGTGCCAGCATCATTCGCGGGGGGCGGCATGAGCAGTTCTTC | CASIIRGGRHEQFF
TRBJ2-5 | TRBD1 | NA | TRBV6-1 | TGTGCCATCCAGAGCAGGGGGCTCGTGGAGACCCAGTACTTC | CAIQSRGLVETQYF
TRBJ1-1 | NA | few | TRBV7-6 | TGTGCCAGCAGCCTAGGGTCCTTGGACACTGAAGCTTTCTTT | CASSLGSLDTEAFF
TRBJ2-7 | NA | NA | TRBV7-8 | TGTGCCAGTAGCTTAGCGAGTGGAACCTACGGGCAGTACTTC | CASSLASGTYGQYF
TRBJ1-5 | NA | few | TRBV5-1 | TGCGCCAGCAGCACTTATAGCAATCAGCCCCAGCATTTT | CASSTYSNQPQHF
TRBJ1-3 | NA | NA | TRBV29-1 | TGCAGCGTTGGAACTGGAAACACCATATATTTT | CSVGTGNTIYF
TRBJ2-1 | TRBD2 | few | TRBV29-1 | TGCAGCGCCCACCCCGTCTCGAGGACTAGCGGAGTAAATGAGCAGTTCTTC | CSAHPVSRTSGVNEQFF
TRBJ2-1 | TRBD1 | few | TRBV7-3 | TGTGCCAGCAGCTCCCCAGGGGGCCTAAATGTCGATGAGCAGTTCTTC | CASSSPGGLNVDEQFF
TRBJ2-1 | NA | NA | TRBV29-1 | TGCAGCGCAAAGGGGTCTTCCTTGTACAATGAGCAGTTCTTC | CSAKGSSLYNEQFF
TRBJ2-7 | NA | NA | TRBV7-6 | TGTGCCAGCAGCTTAGGCGGCTGCGAGCAGTACTTC | CASSLGGCEQYF
TRBJ2-1 | TRBD2 | few | TRBV25-1 | TGTGCCAGCAGTGAACGAGGGCTAGCGGGAGTAAATGAGCAGTTCTTC | CASSERGLAGVNEQFF
TRBJ2-7 | TRBD1 | NA | TRBV6-5 | TGTGCCAGCAGGGCGGGACAGGGAACCGAGCAGTACTTC | CASRAGQGTEQYF
TRBJ1-1 | NA | NA | TRBV28 | TGTGCCAGCAGACGGGACGGTGGGAACACTGAAGCTTTCTTT | CASRRDGGNTEAFF
TRBJ2-1 | TRBD2 | NA | TRBV4-3 | TGCGCCAGCAGCCAGCCGGGACTAGCTACTGAGCAGTTCTTC | CASSQPGLATEQFF
TRBJ2-2 | NA | NA | TRBV20-1 | TGCAGTGTAGAGCGGAACACCGGGGAGCTGTTTTTT | CSVERNTGELFF
TRBJ1-4 | NA | few | TRBV4-1 | TGCGCCAGCAGCCGTATAGGGCCAAGACAACAGATCTTCAATGAAAAACTGTTTTTT | CASSRIGPRQQIFNEKLFF
TRBJ2-7 | NA | NA | TRBV9 | TGTGCCAGCAGCGTAGGTCAGGGAGGCGGGCAGTACTTC | CASSVGQGGGQYF